A selection of T cell receptor beta chains follows, all from one sample in a study of CD8 T cells in Susac syndrome. One entry per CDR3 protein results from TCRdb running MiXCR on the immunoSEQ multiplex PCR reads. The sample carries tens of thousands of distinct CDR3 sequences, 96% recorded once. Specimen: CD8+ T cells from PBMCs. These receptors were collected from a human donor with Susac syndrome. CDR3s include the opening cysteine and the closing phenylalanine or tryptophan. D genes are given only for firm matches.

D gene,V gene,CDR3 protein
-,TRBV28,CASSPTGQPTYGYTF
-,TRBV24-1,CATSESGRPYEQYF
TRBD1,TRBV12-3/TRBV12-4,CASSPRDSQSPTFF
-,TRBV7-9,CASSLSRGQSSYEQYF
-,TRBV7-2,CASSAGTSRREQFF
-,TRBV5-1,CASTTDTYTDTQYF
-,TRBV3-1,CASSQESDSYTF
TRBD1,TRBV9,CASSQTGDDNQPQHF
-,TRBV20-1,CSAPRGAEQETQYF
-,TRBV7-9,CASSPPLSSYNEQFF
-,TRBV6-2/TRBV6-3,CASVQEGPGTGELFF
TRBD2,TRBV20-1,CSARDPGLVGETQYF
TRBD1,TRBV25-1,CASSELGQVAYGYTF
-,TRBV5-8,CASSFLNQPQHF
-,TRBV3-1,CASSQAWSYTF
TRBD1,TRBV7-9,CASSIQGANEQFF
-,TRBV30,CAWDRPLSTDTQYF
-,TRBV4-1,CASSPPPPNEQFF
-,TRBV20-1,CSAAPGETQYF
-,TRBV18,CASSPIGRINEQFF
-,TRBV5-1,CASSFSSDGYEQYF